Presented here are 15 T cell receptor beta chains from one specimen sequenced in a study of T-cell reconstitution after alpha-beta-depleted transplantation in children. During its preparation, the TCRbeta library received unique molecular identifiers. MiXCR, run by TCRdb on the PCR reads, gives a single entry per CDR3 protein. The table lists 200,000 to 250,000 distinct CDR3 sequences, approximately 9% of them singletons. The starting material was PBMCs from the stem cell graft donor, obtained from the stem cell graft. These receptors originate from a human donor who donated a stem cell graft to a child with acute lymphoblastic leukemia.

The V and J genes are TRBV24-1 and TRBJ2-5; 8 bases are shared with TRBD1. Germline values: CDR1 KGHDR, CDR2 SFDVKD. V was clipped by 9 bases and J by 5 bases; unmatched bases: 10. The CDR3 is 14 amino acids. CDR3: CATAGQGGRETQYF. The DNA of the CDR3 is TGTGCCACCGCTGGACAGGGCGGTCGTGAGACCCAGTACTTC.

This clonotype was counted at least ten times. The V gene is TRBV20-1, the J gene TRBJ2-7; TRBD2 is a possible D gene (5 bases). The V end was cut by 5 bases, the J end by 2 bases, with 10 bases between. The CDR3 consists of 12 residues. Germline values: CDR1 DFQATT, CDR2 SNEGSKA (reference sequence). CDR3 nucleotides: TGCAGTGCTTCCGGGATCACCTACGAGCAGTACTTC. This sequence encodes CSASGITYEQYF.

The chain combines TRBV6-2 or TRBV6-3 with TRBJ1-2; TRBD1 agrees at 7 bases. This CDR3 spans 16 amino acids. Per germline, CDR1 MNHEY and CDR2 SVGEGT. V lost 6 bases to trimming and J lost 0 bases; unmatched junction nucleotides: 10. CDR3 protein: CASRLYGTDANYGYTF. The CDR3 DNA is TGTGCCAGCAGACTTTACGGGACAGACGCTAACTATGGCTACACCTTC.

With respect to this clonotype: A read error is possible here, since a much larger clone lies one base away. The CDR3 nucleotides are TGTGCCAGCAGTCCCCGGAGGTCAAATGAAAAACTGTTTTTT. Protein sequence: CASSPRRSNEKLFF. The chain couples TRBV28 to TRBJ1-4; D is ambiguous. V was cut by 5 bases and J by 5 bases, with 12 bases left in between. Germline V gene lookup returns CDR1 MDHEN and CDR2 SYDVKM. This CDR3 is 14 amino acids long.

In its sample, this clonotype was seen a few times. A clone one base away is much larger, so this may be a read error. No conserved phenylalanine or tryptophan ends this CDR3, so it is likely a read error. The rearrangement links TRBV5-1 to TRBJ1-1, with no clear D. Deletions cut 2 bases from V and 10 bases from J, with 15 bases between. The CDR3 contains 13 residues. Germline assignment: CDR1 SGHRS and CDR2 YFSETQ. DNA of the CDR3: TGCGCCAGCAGCTTCTTTGGGGATGACGGAGCTTTCTCT. Its protein is CASSFFGDDGAFS.

In its sample, this clonotype was seen many times. V is TRBV12-3 or TRBV12-4 and J is TRBJ1-1, with D unresolved. The length of the CDR3 is 15 residues. V was shortened by 0 bases and J by 2 bases, with 10 bases between the two germline ends. The CDR3 DNA reads TGTGCCAGCAGTTTAGCGCAATATACAAACACTGAAGCTTTCTTT. Amino acid sequence: CASSLAQYTNTEAFF.

This clonotype was detected many times. The chain links TRBV2 to TRBJ2-7; D gene ambiguous. Germline V gives CDR1 SNHLY, CDR2 FYNNEI. V lost 6 bases, J lost 3 bases, and 12 bases lay in between. The CDR3 length is 13 residues. The CDR3 sequence: CASRYGLGYEQYF. CDR3 in DNA: TGTGCCAGCAGATACGGGTTGGGCTACGAGCAGTACTTC.

V and J are TRBV5-1 and TRBJ1-1; D might be TRBD1 (5 bases). CDR1 and CDR2 from the germline V gene are SGHRS and YFSETQ. The CDR3 has 18 amino acids. Trimming shortened V by 1 base and J by 1 base, and 20 bases separated the two germline ends. The CDR3 bases are TGCGCCAGCAGCTTGTGGGGCATACGGCGAAAAGAGAACACTGAAGCTTTCTTT. This encodes CASSLWGIRRKENTEAFF.

The genes are TRBV20-1 and TRBJ1-1; 7 positions agree with TRBD1. The CDR3 runs to 14 residues. From germline, CDR1 is DFQATT and CDR2 SNEGSKA (reference sequence). The J segment lost 6 bases and the V segment lost 6 bases, leaving 13 bases of the junction unmatched. The CDR3 coding sequence is TGCAGTGCACCCCTAGGACAGGAGGGGGCTGAAGCTTTCTTT. It translates to CSAPLGQEGAEAFF.

CDR3: CSVESQGGEQYF. CDR3 DNA sequence: TGCAGCGTTGAATCTCAGGGCGGCGAGCAGTACTTC. The chain uses TRBV29-1 and TRBJ2-7; TRBD1 is a possible D gene (5 bases). Germline assignment: CDR1 SQVTM and CDR2 ANQGSEA. The CDR3 runs to 12 residues. Trimming shortened V by 2 bases and J by 6 bases, and 11 bases separated the two germline ends.

This clonotype was counted at least ten times. This chain uses TRBV25-1 with TRBJ2-2; D ambiguous. With 3 bases removed from V and 6 bases from J, the gap between germline ends came to 8 bases. Per the germline V gene, CDR1 is MGHDK and CDR2 is SYGVNS. This CDR3 has 13 residues. In DNA form, the CDR3 reads TGTGCCAGCAGTGAGTTAACCGCCGGGGAGCTGTTTTTT. Amino acid sequence: CASSELTAGELFF.

This clonotype was observed at least ten times. The V call is TRBV5-1, the J call TRBJ2-7; D not certain. V was pared by 1 base and J by 6 bases, with 8 bases between. This CDR3 spans 12 amino acids. Germline V CDR1 and CDR2: SGHRS, YFSETQ. CDR3 nucleotides: TGCGCCAGCAGCTTGAAGGGAAGCGAGCAGTACTTC. Translation gives CASSLKGSEQYF.

This clonotype was seen a handful of times. The chain links TRBV2 to TRBJ1-1; the match to TRBD1 covers 8 bases. This CDR3 contains 16 residues. The V and J ends lost 0 bases and 4 bases, in that order; junction bases with no gene match: 7. The V gene's germline CDR1 is SNHLY and CDR2 FYNNEI. CDR3 in amino acids: CASSEASGQGSTEAFF. CDR3 nucleotide sequence: TGTGCCAGCAGTGAAGCGTCTGGACAGGGCTCCACTGAAGCTTTCTTT.

The sample holds a few counts of this clonotype. This sequence joins TRBV4-3 and TRBJ2-7, with D possibly being TRBD1 (6 bases). This CDR3 region has 14 residues. V gave up 0 bases and J gave up 7 bases, with 13 bases separating them. CDR1 and CDR2 (germline): LGHNA, YSLEER. Written as DNA, the CDR3 is TGCGCCAGCAGCCAAGACAGGGGATTCGGAGAGCAGTACTTC. Translated, it gives CASSQDRGFGEQYF.

This clonotype has a handful of counts. V gene TRBV12-3 or TRBV12-4 combines with J gene TRBJ1-5; perhaps TRBD1 as D (6 bases). Trimming stripped 1 base from V and 6 bases from J, with 16 bases between. This CDR3 spans 16 amino acids. This chain's CDR3 is CASSLGSRGLGQPQHF. The CDR3 DNA follows: TGTGCCAGCAGTTTAGGTTCGCGGGGGCTCGGTCAGCCCCAGCATTTT.